This section outlines one T cell receptor (beta chain) sequence together with its context. The study drew participants aged roughly 18 to 95 years from about two dozen US areas. These data originate in a study of blood T cell repertoires in COVID-19. As for the study in general: Sites across the United States, Italy and Spain contributed samples from acute and convalescent COVID-19. In each case, the material was cDNA or gDNA derived from T cells, B-cell-depleted T cells, or PBMCs.

Sequenced by immunoSEQ multiplex PCR; TCRdb stores in-frame clones only, minus some. The profile shows about 400,000 clones, over 75% of them singletons. The sample taken for sequencing was PBMCs or T cells enriched from blood (not recorded which). This sequence originates from a woman between 25 and 40 years old with acute COVID-19.

The CDR3 sequence is CASSQEALLAGGGNIQYF. The CDR3 DNA follows: TGCGCCAGCAGCCAAGAGGCCCTCCTAGCGGGGGGGGGAAACATTCAGTACTTC. The chain combines TRBV4-1 with TRBJ2-4, with TRBD2 identical over 12 bases. The germline V gene encodes CDR1 MGHRA and CDR2 YSYEKL. After removal of 0 bases from V and 6 bases from J, the junction contained 9 bases not matched to a gene. The CDR3 is made up of 18 amino acids.